The TCR beta chain described here comes from a study of T cell repertoires in cytomegalovirus infection. Study context: Public signatures in TCR beta pointed to CMV infection and matching HLA type. Findings and caveats of the study: CMV-specific TCR beta clonotypes restricted by HLA-C were the ones dominating the ex vivo response.

One entry per CDR3 protein results from TCRdb running MiXCR on the reads. The data show tens of thousands of distinct CDR3 sequences, with roughly 20% seen just once and roughly two thirds held by the top ten. Trimming took 4 bases from V and 0 from J, leaving 6 bases between them. The V gene's germline CDR1 is MNHEY and CDR2 SVGEGT. The CDR3 covers 13 residues. Concerning this clonotype: The antigen remains unidentified.

This sample comprised CD8+ T cells from cultured PBMCs, obtained from culture after CMV antigen stimulation. The receptor was isolated from a human donor in good health (CMV status not recorded). Some clones in this sample may be carry-over from other donors' samples. The rearrangement links TRBV6-2 or TRBV6-3 to TRBJ1-1; D call uncertain. Here the CDR3 DNA reads TGTGCCAGCAGTTTGACTGTGAACACTGAAGCTTTCTTT. Protein: CASSLTVNTEAFF.